A single sample is the source of the 22 T cell receptor beta chains below, sequenced in a study of shared clonotypes between healthy human individuals. Terminally differentiated effector memory CD45RA+ cells were left out of the naive CD8 fraction, which was CD45RO-negative and positively selected for CCR7. Assay: immunoSEQ multiplex PCR; the TCRdb copy retains only in-frame clones and omits some. The sample has hundreds of thousands of clones; just over 90% are singletons. Sequenced sample: naive CD8+ T cells sorted from blood. The receptors here all came from a man aged 25-45 years in good health.

V gene TRBV7-9 combines with J gene TRBJ1-1; no clear D. Per germline, CDR1 SEHNR and CDR2 FQNEAQ (reference sequence). The CDR3 has 14 residues. The ends were cut back, 5 bases at V and 2 bases at J, with 12 bases in the middle. The CDR3 region is CASSAPSGNTEAFF. In DNA, the CDR3 is TGTGCCAGCAGCGCCCCCTCGGGAAACACTGAAGCTTTCTTT.

Regarding this clone: Other DNA sequences within the sample encode an identical CDR3. The chain has TRBV7-9 and TRBJ1-1; D not resolved. The CDR3 consists of 12 residues. Deletions cut 3 bases from V and 8 bases from J, with 10 bases between. CDR1 SEHNR and CDR2 FQNEAQ come from the germline V gene (reference sequence). The CDR3 DNA follows: TGTGCCAGCAGCTTGGAGTCTGGGGAAGCTTTCTTT. Translating gives CASSLESGEAFF.

The chain links TRBV7-9 to TRBJ2-5, with 8 bases that match TRBD2. With 4 bases clipped from V and 5 bases from J, the junction kept 6 bases outside the gene matches. Germline V lookup: CDR1 SEHNR, CDR2 FQNEAQ (reference sequence). The CDR3 loop spans 14 amino acids. The DNA for the CDR3 is TGTGCCAGCAGCTCCAAGCGGGAGTGGGAGACCCAGTACTTC. Its translation is CASSSKREWETQYF.

The chain carries TRBV21-1 and TRBJ1-5; the listed D gene, TRBD1, was not tested against the DNA. TRBV21-1 is a pseudogene. The CDR3 consists of 18 residues. For the CDR3, the DNA is TGTGCCAGCAGCAACTTCTCCCGACGACAGGGTCGGAATCAGCCCCAGCATTTT. Protein: CASSNFSRRQGRNQPQHF.

This sequence joins TRBV21-1 and TRBJ2-3; the tabulated D call, TRBD1, remains unverified against the DNA. TRBV21-1 is a known pseudogene. The CDR3 is 18 residues long. The CDR3: CASSQKPDRVSFPDTQYF. The CDR3 DNA sequence: TGTGCCAGCAGCCAGAAACCAGACAGGGTGTCTTTCCCAGATACGCAGTATTTT.

The chain carries TRBV18 and TRBJ1-5, with D possibly being TRBD1 (5 bases). The germline V gene has CDR1 KGHSH and CDR2 LQKENI. Trimming removed 3 bases at V and 9 bases at J, with 18 bases between. This CDR3 comprises 15 residues. Written as DNA, the CDR3 is TGTGCCAGCTCACCGGGACCTCGGGAAAGAACGCCCCAGCATTTT. It translates to CASSPGPRERTPQHF.

The chain uses TRBV27 and TRBJ2-6; D remains ambiguous. Looked up from germline, CDR1 is MNHEY and CDR2 is SMNVEV (reference sequence). There are 16 residues in the CDR3. V was pared by 0 bases and J by 2 bases, with 8 bases between. DNA of the CDR3: TGTGCCAGCAGTTTATCGATTTTCCCTGGGGCCAACGTCCTGACTTTC. Protein: CASSLSIFPGANVLTF.

The chain has TRBV15 and TRBJ2-5, with 9 positions matching TRBD2. Germline V lookup: CDR1 LNHNV, CDR2 YYDKDF (reference sequence). V shed 0 bases and J 4 bases; nucleotides not matched to a gene: 9. This CDR3 is built from 17 residues. CDR3 protein: CATSRERGGRAGETQYF. The CDR3 DNA follows: TGTGCCACCAGCAGAGAAAGAGGCGGGAGGGCCGGAGAGACCCAGTACTTC.

The chain uses TRBV29-1 and TRBJ2-3; the match to TRBD2 covers 14 bases. The germline CDR1 and CDR2 sequences are SQVTM and ANQGSEA. This CDR3 contains 19 residues. J lost 0 bases, V lost 1 base, and 9 bases had no gene match. CDR3 in DNA: TGCAGCGTTGAAGTAATGGGACTAGCGGGGGAACCTAGCACAGATACGCAGTATTTT. Translating it yields CSVEVMGLAGEPSTDTQYF.

The chain carries TRBV4-1 and TRBJ2-1; 10 bases are a match to TRBD2. Germline CDR1 and CDR2: MGHRA and YSYEKL. Losses at the gene ends were 2 bases for V and 5 bases for J; bases not matched to a gene: 9. The CDR3 has 17 amino acids. CDR3 DNA: TGCGCCAGCAGCCAAAAAACCGGGACTAGCGACAACAATGAGCAGTTCTTC. This codes for CASSQKTGTSDNNEQFF.

The rearrangement links TRBV27 to TRBJ2-1; D might be TRBD1 (6 bases). Per germline, CDR1 MNHEY and CDR2 SMNVEV (reference sequence). CDR3 length: 15 residues. V was clipped by 0 bases and J by 10 bases, with 16 bases between them. CDR3 protein: CASSLSPHNREEQFF. The CDR3 nucleotides read TGTGCCAGCAGTTTATCACCCCACAACAGGGAGGAGCAGTTCTTC.

This clone came up once. The chain links TRBV7-9 to TRBJ1-5; perhaps TRBD1 as D (5 bases). This CDR3 has 12 residues. With 1 base removed from V and 10 bases from J, the gap between germline ends came to 8 bases. Germline V gene sequence: CDR1 SEHNR, CDR2 FQNEAQ (reference sequence). The CDR3 DNA reads TGTGCCAGCAGCTTAGAGAGGGGCCCCCAGCATTTT. It yields the protein CASSLERGPQHF.

The chain has TRBV29-1 and TRBJ2-2, with 7 bases identical to TRBD1. From germline, CDR1 is SQVTM and CDR2 ANQGSEA. The CDR3 contains 16 residues. The J segment lost 1 base and the V segment lost 2 bases, leaving 7 bases of the junction unmatched. The CDR3 DNA sequence: TGCAGCGTTGAATGGGCCGACAGGGTGAACACCGGGGAGCTGTTTTTT. As protein: CSVEWADRVNTGELFF.

The V and J genes are TRBV29-1 and TRBJ2-1; unclear D gene. Germline CDR1 is SQVTM and CDR2 is ANQGSEA. The CDR3 is made up of 13 amino acids. The CDR3 DNA sequence: TGCAGTGGCACCTCGAGCTCCTACAATGAGCAGTTCTTC. The encoded protein is CSGTSSSYNEQFF.

The V call is TRBV19, the J call TRBJ1-1; 7 positions agree with TRBD1. The germline V gene encodes CDR1 LNHDA and CDR2 SQIVND (reference sequence). The CDR3 contains 17 residues. V lost 1 base to trimming and J lost 2 bases; unmatched junction nucleotides: 10. CDR3 DNA sequence: TGTGCCAGTAGTATAGCGCCGACAGGGAGGGCCAACACTGAAGCTTTCTTT. Translation: CASSIAPTGRANTEAFF.

The rearrangement uses TRBV9 and TRBJ2-1, with D possibly being TRBD1 or TRBD2 (5 bases each). The V end was cut by 2 bases, the J end by 0 bases, with 27 bases between. The germline V gene has CDR1 SGDLS and CDR2 YYNGEE. The CDR3 totals 21 residues. DNA for the CDR3: TGTGCCAGCAGCGTCCGGGACCCTTCGCTACCGGGCGCTCCCTCCTACAATGAGCAGTTCTTC. Its protein product is CASSVRDPSLPGAPSYNEQFF.

This chain joins TRBV7-9 and TRBJ2-2; no reliable D call. Trimming took off 5 bases at V and 0 bases at J, with 13 bases between the two ends. CDR3 length: 16 amino acids. Germline CDR1 is SEHNR and CDR2 is FQNEAQ (reference sequence). Here the CDR3 reads CASSPPSLANTGELFF. The DNA of the CDR3 is TGTGCCAGCAGCCCCCCGTCCCTGGCGAACACCGGGGAGCTGTTTTTT.

V is TRBV2 and J is TRBJ2-1; 13 nucleotides agree with TRBD2. Germline V lookup: CDR1 SNHLY, CDR2 FYNNEI. V lost 8 bases, J lost 8 bases, and 9 bases stayed unmatched. This CDR3 has 15 residues. CDR3 coding DNA: TGTGCCAGCGCACCGGGGACTAGCGGGAACGATGAGCAGTTCTTC. Amino acid sequence: CASAPGTSGNDEQFF.

The rearrangement links TRBV5-6 to TRBJ2-7; D ambiguous. The CDR3 is 14 residues long. Looked up from germline, CDR1 is SGHDT and CDR2 is YYEEEE. V lost 5 bases and J 0 bases, leaving 12 bases between the germline ends. The CDR3 coding sequence is TGTGCCAGCAGTAAGACGGAGAGCTCCTACGAGCAGTACTTC. Its protein product is CASSKTESSYEQYF.

The chain links TRBV27 to TRBJ2-2; unclear D gene. The CDR3 runs 14 residues. CDR1 and CDR2 from the germline V gene are MNHEY and SMNVEV (reference sequence). The ends were cut back, 0 bases at V and 6 bases at J, with 8 bases in the middle. The DNA for the CDR3 is TGTGCCAGCAGTTTATCGGGTCAGCCCGGGGAGCTGTTTTTT. The encoded protein is CASSLSGQPGELFF.

This rearrangement joins TRBV11-3 to TRBJ2-7; D is ambiguous. The CDR3 length is 13 residues. V was trimmed by 0 bases and J by 7 bases, leaving 10 bases between them. Germline CDR1 reads SGHNT; CDR2 reads YENEEA. The DNA of the CDR3 is TGTGCCAGCAGCTTAGATACCTTAGAAGAGCAGTACTTC. Translating it yields CASSLDTLEEQYF.

In the case of this clone: A much larger clone differs from this one at a single base, so this may be a read error. Other DNA sequences of this sample code for an identical CDR3. This chain connects TRBV7-8 to TRBJ2-7, with D uncertain. In germline, CDR1 is SGHVS, CDR2 FQNEAQ. V was shortened by 2 bases and J by 2 bases, with 1 base between the two germline ends. This CDR3 region has 11 residues. The chain's CDR3 is CASSLTYEQYF. The CDR3 region has the DNA TGTGCCAGCAGCTTAACCTACGAGCAGTACTTC. The full variable domain, in which reference TRBV7-8 and TRBJ2-7 provide the parts outside the CDR3, is GAGVSQSPRYKVAKRGQDVALRCDPISGHVSLFWYQQALGQGPEFLTYFQNEAQLDKSGLPSDRFFAERPEGSVSTLKIQRTQQEDSAVYLCASSLTYEQYFGPGTRLTVT.